Ten or more counts support the clone carrying this T cell receptor beta chain. TCR beta CDR3 sequences were amplified from RNA transcripts. The HTBI primer set drove a first-round RT-PCR of the TCR CDR3. TCRdb re-called the multiplex PCR reads with MiXCR, one entry per CDR3 protein. This sample has around 350,000 distinct CDR3 sequences, with roughly 15% found just once. This entry is derived from a study of T cells in Graves' hyperthyroidism and ophthalmopathy. The CDR3 sequence is 13 residues long. Germline lookup yields CDR1 MDHEN and CDR2 SYDVKM. Trimming removed 8 bases from V and 3 bases from J; junction bases left unmatched: 7. Duration under 3 months, a NOSPECS grade of at least 4, and a Clinical Activity Score of at least 3 characterized the ophthalmopathy patients. Exclusion of patients followed from uncontrolled infection, other autoimmune disease, pregnancy or lactation.

This chain links TRBV28 with TRBJ2-7; 7 nucleotides align to TRBD1. The receptor comes from a woman aged 25-40 years with Graves' ophthalmopathy. Sample: blood. The CDR3 DNA follows: TGTGCCAGCCGTACAGGGGAAATCTACGAGCAGTACTTC. Protein product: CASRTGEIYEQYF.